This T cell receptor (beta chain) was identified in a study of cytomegalovirus exposure and HLA in healthy donors. Assay used: immunoSEQ multiplex PCR; TCRdb lists only in-frame clones, some missing. The data show 190,000 or so clones, approximately 83% seen once. About this clone itself: Its antigen is undetermined.

The V gene lost 8 bases and the J gene lost 0 bases, with 13 bases spanning the gap. The CDR3 runs to 14 residues. Germline-derived CDR1 and CDR2 are ENHRY and SYGVKD. Study-wide results and limits: The dataset shows that most TCR sequences were rare, while some public TCRs occurred in many donors. Subsequent analysis found a tendency for first-cohort TCR clusters to co-occur within the 95 to 150 validation repertoires. There were under 200 TCR beta chains listed as cytomegalovirus-associated.

The sequenced sample was PBMCs. This TCR came from a woman between 18 and 30 years old in good health and CMV-seropositive. The chain joins TRBV10-3 to TRBJ1-1, with a possible D match to TRBD1 (6 bases). Here the CDR3 reads CAIAPRGLNTEAFF. In nucleotides, the CDR3 is TGTGCCATCGCACCCAGGGGATTGAACACTGAAGCTTTCTTT.